Detailed here is one T cell receptor beta chain. This clonotype was recorded a few times. Its antigen is unknown. Per-nucleotide qualities are absent, and no much larger clonotype sits a single base away. The time point label, as the study defines it: newly diagnosed GD, antithyroid drugs for less than 3 months. For both TCR sequencing and RNA sequencing, RNA was extracted from PBMCs using TRIzol. The diagnosis of Graves' disease followed American Thyroid Association guidelines. Patients for the study were recruited at an endocrinology department in Xi'an, China. Each patient gave 7.5 to 10 milliliters of peripheral blood, collected in an EDTA anticoagulant tube. Ficoll Paque Plus density gradient separation was used to isolate PBMCs, and no additional T cell sorting was done. An Agilent 2100 Bioanalyzer and agarose gel were used to check RNA quality, and a NanoDrop 2000 was used to measure RNA concentration.

These data belong to a study of regulatory T cells in long-lasting Graves disease (dated by TCRdb to the early 2020s). A note on the overall study: In the newly diagnosed Graves' disease group, patients had been taking antithyroid drugs for less than 3 months. This study used TCR sequencing and RNA sequencing of peripheral blood to compare persistent Graves' disease patients against newly diagnosed Graves' disease patients. The study was conducted in China and was registered as a clinical trial. A total of around 33 samples were covered by TCR sequencing, comprising around 13 persistent and around 20 newly diagnosed Graves' disease patients.

The CDR3 holds 15 amino acids from the cysteine to the phenylalanine. Only the CDR3 region is kept as DNA, spanning 45 bases read in frame from base 1. CDR1 and CDR2 are read off the germline V gene as SGHTA and FQGTGA. Between the V and J ends, shortened by 2 bases and 2 bases respectively, the junction contains 11 bases. The library was made by multiplex PCR. Sequenced on an Illumina HiSeq 4000. iRepertoire HTBI primers and Arm-PCR amplification of CDR3 regions were used to construct TCR beta libraries. PCR products were gel purified before sequencing. On the study's bioinformatics: Gene usage analysis of CDR3 amino acid clonotypes relied on the roughly 58 TRBV and 14 TRBJ segments identified across samples. Filtered high-quality paired reads were merged into contigs using COPE and FqMerger. BLAST was used to align contigs to the IMGT TRBV, TRBD and TRBJ reference genes, and CDR3 was defined following IMGT. Highly expanded clones were defined as clonotypes with a frequency above 0.1%. Repertoire diversity was measured by Shannon entropy, and V-J evenness by the Gini coefficient. Public clonotypes were defined as clonotypes shared by more than one individual. The public reads were reprocessed in TCRdb via fastp at Q25 and MiXCR, keeping in-frame beta chains. Rows matching on CDR3 protein sequence are summarized as one entry with the most common DNA and genes. In this record, the V and J calls reflect TCRdb's handling and not the investigators' own analysis. The sample profile shows 550,000 or so distinct CDR3 sequences; about 11% of them were found once. Jointly, the top ten make up roughly 8.2% of the sample.

General study outcomes and caveats: TRBV28, TRBJ1-2 and TRBJ2-5 were preferentially used in persistent disease, while TRBV20-1 and TRBJ2-1 were favored in newly diagnosed disease. The study examined only peripheral blood because the primary lesion, thyroid tissue, could not be accessed. A larger number of public clonotypes was shared among persistent patients (approximately 2,500) than among newly diagnosed patients (around 970). Only the TCR beta chain was sequenced and analyzed. Lower TCR Shannon entropy and fewer highly expanded clones were observed in persistent Graves' disease patients than in newly diagnosed patients, which suggested clonal expansion. The small sample size was acknowledged by the authors as a limitation that may reduce accuracy.

These same data were also listed under a study on T cells in Graves' hyperthyroidism and ophthalmopathy. The other study reports the following: Stable Graves' hyperthyroidism was defined as the absence of progression to ophthalmopathy over 18 months of follow-up. Hyperthyroidism patients were newly diagnosed, had a disease duration of under 2 months, and were aged 18 to 65 years. Patients with uncontrolled infections, other autoimmune diseases, pregnancy or lactation were excluded. Clinical symptoms, serum thyroxine and TRAb, thyroid ultrasound, and orbital computed tomography formed the basis for the diagnoses. The first round of RT-PCR for the TCR CDR3 was performed with the HTBI primer set and the Qiagen OneStep RT-PCR kit. Blood samples also contained most of the expanded thyroid clonotypes (frequency above 0.001), which suggests that blood repertoires may reflect thyroid immune responses. A 13 V-J signature model separated ophthalmopathy from stable hyperthyroidism, with roughly 88% sensitivity and 81.08% specificity in cross-validation and 80%/75% in testing. During validation, the model predicted progression to ophthalmopathy a median of about 6.5 months ahead of onset, with around 70% sensitivity and more than 72% specificity. A discovery cohort of about a hundred patients, fewer than 50 with Graves' ophthalmopathy and under 60 with stable Graves' hyperthyroidism, was used to find distinguishing TCR V-J signatures. An independent validation cohort of around 20 hyperthyroidism patients and about 16 patients who later progressed to ophthalmopathy tested prospective prediction of ophthalmopathy. For training and testing, the roughly 93 patients in the discovery cohort were randomly divided in a 7:3 ratio. In addition, the study compared T-cell repertoires in thyroid tissue and in blood from roughly 6 Graves' hyperthyroidism patients. After sampling, hyperthyroidism patients received methimazole starting at 30 mg daily, and ophthalmopathy patients received high-dose intravenous methylprednisolone. Libraries were constructed in a second round of multiplex PCR, after which size selection and purification were carried out. Libraries were sequenced paired-end with 100 bp reads on an Illumina HiSeq2000. SOAPnuke was used to process the raw data, throwing out any read that contained adapters or uncalled bases, had a mean Phred below 15, or lacked an exact constant-primer or identifier match. High-quality paired reads were merged with COPE v1.2.5, and unique nucleotide sequences were defined as clonotypes. MiTCR v1.1 was used to align the clonotypes against IMGT TRBV, TRBD and TRBJ reference segments. Analysis was restricted to V-J combinations with a frequency above 0.0001, which covered roughly 99% of repertoires. A TCS score was defined as the ratio between F50 (clonal expansion) and ExV (chaos), using BLOSUM62-based TCRdist between CDR3 peptides within each V-J. Welch's t-statistics and random forest reduced 514 V-J features to roughly 13, which were used in a naive Bayes classifier (R e1071). Sample size was not statistically predetermined, and blinding of investigators to group allocation was not performed. The paper describes TCR Vbeta CDR3 sequencing of fewer than 150 peripheral blood samples, made up of under 50 ophthalmopathy patients, 70 to 75 hyperthyroidism patients and about 17 progressor patients.

The chain was built from TRBV7-3 and TRBJ2-3, with no D gene named confidently. This TCR was recovered from a woman aged 25 to 45 with Graves disease. Donor details come from another sample of the same person, matched by shared clones. This material consisted of peripheral blood mononuclear cells (PBMCs), taken at new diagnosis, from a patient treated with antithyroid drugs. CDR3 region: CASSLSLGITDTQYF. At the DNA level, the sequence is TGTGCCAGCAGCTTATCTCTAGGGATCACAGATACGCAGTATTTT.